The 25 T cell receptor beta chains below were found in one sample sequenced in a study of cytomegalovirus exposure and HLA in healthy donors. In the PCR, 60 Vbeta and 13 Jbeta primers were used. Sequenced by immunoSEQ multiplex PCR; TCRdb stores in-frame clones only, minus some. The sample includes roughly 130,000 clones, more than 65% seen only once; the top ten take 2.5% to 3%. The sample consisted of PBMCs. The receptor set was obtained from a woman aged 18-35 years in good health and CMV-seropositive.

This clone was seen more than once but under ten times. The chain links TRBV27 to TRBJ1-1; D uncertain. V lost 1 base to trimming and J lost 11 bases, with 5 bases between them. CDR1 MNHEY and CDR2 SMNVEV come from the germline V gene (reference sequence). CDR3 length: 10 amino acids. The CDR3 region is CASSLFEAFF. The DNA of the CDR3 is TGTGCCAGCAGTTTATTTGAGGCTTTCTTT.

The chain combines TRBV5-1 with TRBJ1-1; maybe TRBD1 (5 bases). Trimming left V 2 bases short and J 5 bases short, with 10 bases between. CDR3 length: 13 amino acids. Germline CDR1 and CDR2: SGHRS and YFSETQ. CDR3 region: CASSLGTTTEAFF. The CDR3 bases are TGCGCCAGCAGCTTAGGGACTACGACTGAAGCTTTCTTT.

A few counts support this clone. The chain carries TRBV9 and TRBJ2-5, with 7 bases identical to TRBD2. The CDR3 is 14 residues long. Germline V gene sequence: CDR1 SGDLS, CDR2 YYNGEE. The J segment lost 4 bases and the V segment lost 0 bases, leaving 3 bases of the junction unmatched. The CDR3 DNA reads TGTGCCAGCAGCGTAGCCACTAGCGCAGAGACCCAGTACTTC. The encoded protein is CASSVATSAETQYF.

CDR3 protein: CASSQEVSGSEAFF. The CDR3, as DNA: TGCGCCAGCAGCCAAGAGGTTTCGGGGTCAGAAGCTTTCTTT. V usage is TRBV4-1 and J usage is TRBJ1-1; D is unresolved. The CDR3 covers 14 residues. The germline V gene has CDR1 MGHRA and CDR2 YSYEKL. V was clipped by 0 bases and J by 8 bases, with 13 bases between them.

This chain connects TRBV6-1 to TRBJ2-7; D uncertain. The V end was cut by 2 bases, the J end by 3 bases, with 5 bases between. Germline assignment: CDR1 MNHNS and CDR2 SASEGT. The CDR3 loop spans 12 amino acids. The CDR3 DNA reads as TGTGCCAGCAGTGAAATCGGCTACGAGCAGTACTTC. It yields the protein CASSEIGYEQYF.

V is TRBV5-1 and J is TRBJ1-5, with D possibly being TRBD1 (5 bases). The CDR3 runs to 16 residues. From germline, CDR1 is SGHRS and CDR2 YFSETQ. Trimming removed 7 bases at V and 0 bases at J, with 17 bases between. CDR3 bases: TGCGCCAGCTCAAGGCCAGGGTATTATAGCAATCAGCCCCAGCATTTT. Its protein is CASSRPGYYSNQPQHF. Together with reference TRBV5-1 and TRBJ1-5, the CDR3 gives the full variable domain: KAGVTQTPRYLIKTRGQQVTLSCSPISGHRSVSWYQQTPGQGLQFLFEYFSETQRNKGNFPGRFSGRQFSNSRSEMNVSTLELGDSALYLCASSRPGYYSNQPQHFGDGTRLSIL.

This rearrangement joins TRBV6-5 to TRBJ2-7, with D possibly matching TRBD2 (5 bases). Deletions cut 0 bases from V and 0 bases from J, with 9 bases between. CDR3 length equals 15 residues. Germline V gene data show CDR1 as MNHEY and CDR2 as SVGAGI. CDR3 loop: CASSYSTGSSYEQYF. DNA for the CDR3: TGTGCCAGCAGTTACTCTACGGGGAGCTCCTACGAGCAGTACTTC.

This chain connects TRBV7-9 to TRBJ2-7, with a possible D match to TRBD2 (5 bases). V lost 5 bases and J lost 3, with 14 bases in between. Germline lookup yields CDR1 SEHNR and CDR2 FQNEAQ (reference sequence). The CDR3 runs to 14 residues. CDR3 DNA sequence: TGTGCCAGCAGCCACCGGGGTGGCGGCTACGAGCAGTACTTC. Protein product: CASSHRGGGYEQYF.

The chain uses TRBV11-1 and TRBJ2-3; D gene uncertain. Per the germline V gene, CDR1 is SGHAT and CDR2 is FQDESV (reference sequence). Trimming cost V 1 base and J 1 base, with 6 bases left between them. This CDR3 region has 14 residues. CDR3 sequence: CASSLGAGTDTQYF. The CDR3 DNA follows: TGTGCCAGCAGCTTAGGGGCAGGCACAGATACGCAGTATTTT.

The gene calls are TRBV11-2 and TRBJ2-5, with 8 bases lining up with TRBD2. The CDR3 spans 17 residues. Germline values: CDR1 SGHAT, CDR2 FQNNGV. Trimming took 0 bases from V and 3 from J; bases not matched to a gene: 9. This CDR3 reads CASSLDWSAGVEETQYF. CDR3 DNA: TGTGCCAGCAGCTTAGATTGGTCAGCGGGGGTGGAAGAGACCCAGTACTTC.

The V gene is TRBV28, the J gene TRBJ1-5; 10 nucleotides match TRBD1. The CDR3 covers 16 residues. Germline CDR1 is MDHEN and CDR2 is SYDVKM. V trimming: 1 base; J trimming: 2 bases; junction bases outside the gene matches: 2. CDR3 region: CASSLSGTGGNQPQHF. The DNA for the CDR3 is TGTGCCAGCAGTTTATCCGGGACAGGGGGCAATCAGCCCCAGCATTTT.

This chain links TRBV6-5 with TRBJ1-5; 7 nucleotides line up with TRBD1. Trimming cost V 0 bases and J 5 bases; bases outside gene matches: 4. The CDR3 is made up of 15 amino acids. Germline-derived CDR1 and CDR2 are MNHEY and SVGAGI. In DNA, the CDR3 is TGTGCCAGCAGTTACTCGAGAACAGGGGATCAGCCCCAGCATTTT. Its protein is CASSYSRTGDQPQHF.

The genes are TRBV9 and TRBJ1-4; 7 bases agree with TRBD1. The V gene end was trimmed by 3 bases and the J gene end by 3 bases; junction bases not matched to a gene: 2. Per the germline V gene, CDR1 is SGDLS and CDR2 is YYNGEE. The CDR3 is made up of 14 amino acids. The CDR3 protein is CASSATGANEKLFF. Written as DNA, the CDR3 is TGTGCCAGCAGCGCAACAGGGGCTAATGAAAAACTGTTTTTT.

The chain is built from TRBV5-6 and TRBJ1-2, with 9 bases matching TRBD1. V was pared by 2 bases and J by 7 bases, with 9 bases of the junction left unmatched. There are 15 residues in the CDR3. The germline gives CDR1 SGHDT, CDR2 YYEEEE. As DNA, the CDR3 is TGTGCCAGCAGCTTTGGGTCACAGGGGGCGGCTGGCTACACCTTC. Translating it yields CASSFGSQGAAGYTF.

The CDR3 DNA reads as TGCGCCAGCAGCTTGGCCGAGACACCAGCCTACGAGCAGTACTTC. Its protein is CASSLAETPAYEQYF. This chain connects TRBV5-1 to TRBJ2-7; D gene unclear. CDR1 and CDR2 (germline): SGHRS, YFSETQ. The V gene lost 0 bases and the J gene lost 2 bases, with 12 bases spanning the gap. This CDR3 has 15 amino acids.

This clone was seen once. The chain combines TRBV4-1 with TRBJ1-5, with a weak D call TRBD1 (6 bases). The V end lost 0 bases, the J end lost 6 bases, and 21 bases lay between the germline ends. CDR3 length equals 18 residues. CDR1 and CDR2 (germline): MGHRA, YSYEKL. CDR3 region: CASSQDKAGGKESQPQHF. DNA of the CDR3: TGCGCCAGCAGCCAAGATAAAGCGGGGGGCAAGGAAAGTCAGCCCCAGCATTTT.

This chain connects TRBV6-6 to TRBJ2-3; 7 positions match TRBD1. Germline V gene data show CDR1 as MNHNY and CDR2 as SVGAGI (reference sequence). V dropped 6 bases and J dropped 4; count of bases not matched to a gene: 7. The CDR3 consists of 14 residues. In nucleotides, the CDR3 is TGTGCCAGCAGCACGGGACAGCCGGCAGATACGCAGTATTTT. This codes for CASSTGQPADTQYF.

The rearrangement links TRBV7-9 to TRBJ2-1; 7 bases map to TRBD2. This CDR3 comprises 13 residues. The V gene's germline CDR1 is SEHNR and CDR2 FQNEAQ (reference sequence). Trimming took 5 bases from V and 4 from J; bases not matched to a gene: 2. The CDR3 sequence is CASSQGGYNEQFF. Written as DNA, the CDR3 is TGTGCCAGCAGCCAGGGAGGGTACAATGAGCAGTTCTTC.

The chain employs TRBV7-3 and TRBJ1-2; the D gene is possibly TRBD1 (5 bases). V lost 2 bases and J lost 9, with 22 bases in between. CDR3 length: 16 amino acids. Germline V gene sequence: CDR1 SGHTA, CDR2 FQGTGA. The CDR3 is CASSLLVARDAHRYTF. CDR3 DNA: TGTGCCAGCAGCTTATTGGTTGCCAGGGATGCGCATCGCTACACCTTC.

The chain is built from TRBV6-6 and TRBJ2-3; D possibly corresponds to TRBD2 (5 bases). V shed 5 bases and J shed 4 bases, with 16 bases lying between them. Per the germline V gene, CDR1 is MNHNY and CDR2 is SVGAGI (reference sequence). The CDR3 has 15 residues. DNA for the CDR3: TGTGCCAGCAGTCCGCCCCGCTGGAGGCCAGATACGCAGTATTTT. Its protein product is CASSPPRWRPDTQYF.

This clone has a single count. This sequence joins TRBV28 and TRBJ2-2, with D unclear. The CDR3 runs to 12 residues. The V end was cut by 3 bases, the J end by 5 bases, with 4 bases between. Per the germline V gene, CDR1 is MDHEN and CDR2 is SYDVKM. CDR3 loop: CASSLATGELFF. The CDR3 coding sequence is TGTGCCAGCAGTTTGGCAACCGGGGAGCTGTTTTTT.

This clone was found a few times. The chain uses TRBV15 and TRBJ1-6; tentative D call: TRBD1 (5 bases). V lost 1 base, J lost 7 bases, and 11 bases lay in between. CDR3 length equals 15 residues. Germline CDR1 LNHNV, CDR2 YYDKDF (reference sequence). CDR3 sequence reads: CATSRVSGDNSPLHF. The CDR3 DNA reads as TGTGCCACCAGCAGAGTGTCGGGGGACAATTCACCCCTCCACTTT.

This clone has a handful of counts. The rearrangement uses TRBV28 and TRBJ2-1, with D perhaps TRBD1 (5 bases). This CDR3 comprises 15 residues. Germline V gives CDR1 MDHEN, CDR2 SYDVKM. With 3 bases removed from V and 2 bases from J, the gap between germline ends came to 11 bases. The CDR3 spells CASSLGRAPYNEQFF. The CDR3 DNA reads TGTGCCAGCAGTTTGGGCAGGGCACCCTACAATGAGCAGTTCTTC. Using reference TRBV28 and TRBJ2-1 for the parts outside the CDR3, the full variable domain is DVKVTQSSRYLVKRTGEKVFLECVQDMDHENMFWYRQDPGLGLRLIYFSYDVKMKEKGDIPEGYSVSREKKERFSLILESASTNQTSMYLCASSLGRAPYNEQFFGPGTRLTVL.

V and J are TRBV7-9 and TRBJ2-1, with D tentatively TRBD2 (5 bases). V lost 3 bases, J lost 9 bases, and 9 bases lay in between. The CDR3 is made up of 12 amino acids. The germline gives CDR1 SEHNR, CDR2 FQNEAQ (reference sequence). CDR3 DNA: TGTGCCAGCAGCTTTGAGGGCGGTGAGCAGTTCTTC. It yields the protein CASSFEGGEQFF.

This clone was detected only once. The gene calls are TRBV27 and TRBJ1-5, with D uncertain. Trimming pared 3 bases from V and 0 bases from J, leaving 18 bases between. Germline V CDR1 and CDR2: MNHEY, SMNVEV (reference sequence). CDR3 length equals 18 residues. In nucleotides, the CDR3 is TGTGCCAGCAGTTTCACACCGACTGTGGACTTTAGCAATCAGCCCCAGCATTTT. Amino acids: CASSFTPTVDFSNQPQHF.